This T cell receptor beta chain was retrieved from a study of shared clonotypes between healthy human individuals. The method was immunoSEQ multiplex PCR; TCRdb's version includes in-frame clones alone and lacks a portion of them. This table holds some 2 million clones, approximately 95% found once. Naive CD8 cells lacked CD45RO, underwent positive selection for CCR7 and left out terminally differentiated effector memory CD45RA+ cells. This clone was detected only once. Input material: naive CD8+ T cells sorted from blood. This sequence was found in a man between 18 and 35 years old in good health.

CDR3 sequence (DNA): TGTGCCAGCAGTTTACTCAGGGTAGAAAAACTGTTTTTT. Amino acid sequence: CASSLLRVEKLFF. The genes are TRBV28 and TRBJ1-4; D possibly corresponds to TRBD1 (5 bases). Germline lookup yields CDR1 MDHEN and CDR2 SYDVKM. The CDR3 sequence is 13 residues long. V was trimmed by 2 bases and J by 8 bases, leaving 9 bases between them.